These 17 T cell receptor beta chains were all obtained from the same sample, sequenced in a study of cytomegalovirus exposure and HLA in healthy donors. Primers for the PCR totalled 60 Vbeta and 13 Jbeta. TCRdb's table, derived via immunoSEQ multiplex PCR, lists solely in-frame clones and lacks some. Of 100,000 or so clones detected, roughly 76% appear once; the ten largest clones hold roughly 12%. The specimen was PBMCs. Source of these receptors: a woman aged 40 to 55 in good health and CMV-seropositive.

The chain recombines TRBV2 with TRBJ1-2, with a weak D call TRBD1 (5 bases). Germline V gene lookup returns CDR1 SNHLY and CDR2 FYNNEI. The CDR3 extends over 15 amino acids. Trimming left V 5 bases short and J 3 bases short, with 16 bases between. CDR3 region: CASSTGITGDYGYTF. DNA of the CDR3: TGTGCCAGCAGTACTGGCATCACAGGCGACTATGGCTACACCTTC.

V and J are TRBV19 and TRBJ1-5; D is possibly TRBD1 (6 bases). The CDR3 is made up of 15 amino acids. Trimming shortened V by 7 bases and J by 2 bases, and 15 bases separated the two germline ends. In germline, CDR1 is LNHDA, CDR2 SQIVND (reference sequence). This CDR3 reads CASTEGRGGNQPQHF. DNA of the CDR3: TGTGCCAGTACCGAGGGCAGGGGAGGCAATCAGCCCCAGCATTTT.

The chain recombines TRBV6-5 with TRBJ2-4; 9 bases fit TRBD1. The CDR3 covers 13 residues. With V trimmed by 2 bases and J by 10 bases, 3 bases remained unmatched. CDR1 and CDR2 from the germline V gene are MNHEY and SVGAGI. The CDR3 loop is CASSYATGGIQYF. The DNA for the CDR3 is TGTGCCAGCAGTTACGCGACAGGGGGGATTCAGTACTTC.

The chain has TRBV5-1 and TRBJ1-2; possibly TRBD1 for D (5 bases). V gave up 5 bases and J gave up 2 bases, with 16 bases separating them. The V gene's germline CDR1 is SGHRS and CDR2 YFSETQ. CDR3 size: 15 residues. CDR3 sequence: CASRNAGRQNYGYTF. The CDR3 DNA is TGCGCCAGCAGGAACGCTGGTCGACAGAACTATGGCTACACCTTC. The variable domain in full, completed from reference TRBV5-1 and TRBJ1-2, reads KAGVTQTPRYLIKTRGQQVTLSCSPISGHRSVSWYQQTPGQGLQFLFEYFSETQRNKGNFPGRFSGRQFSNSRSEMNVSTLELGDSALYLCASRNAGRQNYGYTFGSGTRLTVV.

V gene TRBV10-3 combines with J gene TRBJ2-2, with D hard to call. CDR3 length: 15 residues. Germline V gives CDR1 ENHRY, CDR2 SYGVKD. V lost 2 bases and J 0 bases, leaving 7 bases between the germline ends. The CDR3 coding sequence is TGTGCCATCAGTGAGGCGGAGTCGAACACCGGGGAGCTGTTTTTT. Translated, it gives CAISEAESNTGELFF.

J is TRBJ2-7 and V is TRBV6-1, with D possibly being TRBD1 (5 bases). The ends were cut back, 2 bases at V and 0 bases at J, with 11 bases in the middle. The V gene's germline CDR1 is MNHNS and CDR2 SASEGT. The CDR3 is made up of 15 amino acids. In nucleotides, the CDR3 is TGTGCCAGCAGTGAAATGGGCAGGGCCTCCTACGAGCAGTACTTC. Protein product: CASSEMGRASYEQYF.

The V call is TRBV30, the J call TRBJ1-1, with D possibly TRBD1 on 6 matching bases. V was trimmed by 0 bases and J by 7 bases, leaving 21 bases between them. CDR3 length equals 16 residues. Germline V CDR1 and CDR2: GTSNPN, SVGIG (reference sequence). The CDR3 region is CAWSVRGRGRGGEAFF. CDR3 nucleotide sequence: TGTGCCTGGAGTGTACGGGGGCGAGGGAGGGGCGGTGAAGCTTTCTTT.

This sequence joins TRBV4-1 and TRBJ2-1, with 9 bases fitting TRBD2. V lost 0 bases to trimming and J lost 2 bases; unmatched junction nucleotides: 5. Germline V CDR1 and CDR2: MGHRA, YSYEKL. The length of the CDR3 is 17 residues. The CDR3 region is CASSQDARGGPYNEQFF. The CDR3 bases are TGCGCCAGCAGCCAAGATGCGCGGGGGGGACCCTACAATGAGCAGTTCTTC.

The chain uses TRBV5-6 and TRBJ1-5; the D is unclear. The V gene lost 3 bases and the J gene lost 2 bases, with 18 bases spanning the gap. CDR1 and CDR2 from the germline V gene are SGHDT and YYEEEE. This CDR3 is built from 17 residues. The DNA of the CDR3 is TGTGCCAGCAGCTCCTCTCTTTCGGCCGGAGGCAATCAGCCCCAGCATTTT. It yields the protein CASSSSLSAGGNQPQHF.

V gene TRBV5-1 combines with J gene TRBJ1-5, with 11 bases fitting TRBD1. Germline CDR1 SGHRS, CDR2 YFSETQ. CDR3 length equals 14 residues. V trimming: 4 bases; J trimming: 7 bases; junction bases outside the gene matches: 4. CDR3 nucleotide sequence: TGCGCCAGCAGCCCGGGACAGGGGGAACAGCCCCAGCATTTT. This sequence encodes CASSPGQGEQPQHF.

The rearrangement links TRBV18 to TRBJ1-2, with a weak D call TRBD1 (5 bases). Germline V lookup: CDR1 KGHSH, CDR2 LQKENI. The V end lost 4 bases, the J end lost 6 bases, and 18 bases lay between the germline ends. The CDR3 is made up of 15 amino acids. This CDR3 is CASSQQTEPHDGYTF. In DNA, the CDR3 is TGTGCCAGCTCACAACAGACAGAGCCCCACGATGGCTACACCTTC.

The chain employs TRBV7-9 and TRBJ1-1; no definite D call. The ends were cut back, 2 bases at V and 0 bases at J, with 10 bases in the middle. This CDR3 has 15 residues. CDR1 and CDR2 (germline): SEHNR, FQNEAQ (reference sequence). DNA of the CDR3: TGTGCCAGCAGCTTAAAGGGAGGGATGAACACTGAAGCTTTCTTT. Its protein product is CASSLKGGMNTEAFF.

The rearrangement uses TRBV6-6 and TRBJ2-2; TRBD2 aligns across 11 bases. The junction had 4 bases not matched to a gene; V was cut back by 4 bases and J by 6 bases. Germline V gene sequence: CDR1 MNHNY, CDR2 SVGAGI (reference sequence). The CDR3 runs to 15 residues. The CDR3 is CASSSLSGGAGELFF. The CDR3 nucleotides are TGTGCCAGCAGTTCCCTTAGCGGGGGGGCCGGGGAGCTGTTTTTT.

The CDR3 bases are TGTGCCAGCAGCAGCGAAGGAACCTACGAGCAGTACTTC. It translates to CASSSEGTYEQYF. The V gene is TRBV7-3, the J gene TRBJ2-7; D gene ambiguous. Germline V gene lookup returns CDR1 SGHTA and CDR2 FQGTGA. The CDR3 sequence is 13 residues long. The V end was cut by 5 bases, the J end by 2 bases, with 10 bases between.

This chain connects TRBV6-1 to TRBJ1-3, with D hard to call. The CDR3 totals 14 residues. Trimming removed 0 bases at V and 5 bases at J, with 8 bases between. Germline values: CDR1 MNHNS, CDR2 SASEGT. CDR3 DNA: TGTGCCAGCAGTGAAGCCGAGGGAAGAAACACCATATATTTT. It encodes CASSEAEGRNTIYF.

This clone turned up a few times. The chain uses TRBV6-5 and TRBJ2-2, with D maybe TRBD1 (6 bases). The germline V gene has CDR1 MNHEY and CDR2 SVGAGI. Trimming pared 5 bases from V and 6 bases from J, leaving 16 bases between. The CDR3 covers 15 residues. CDR3: CASSRTGFSPGELFF. The CDR3 DNA sequence: TGTGCCAGCAGTAGAACAGGGTTCTCCCCCGGGGAGCTGTTTTTT.

The chain couples TRBV2 to TRBJ1-2, with TRBD1 as a possible D gene (5 bases). Germline V gene lookup returns CDR1 SNHLY and CDR2 FYNNEI. The CDR3 extends over 13 amino acids. The ends were cut back, 6 bases at V and 8 bases at J, with 16 bases in the middle. The CDR3 DNA sequence: TGTGCCAGCAGGAATTATGGGGCGGGGGGCTACACCTTC. Its translation: CASRNYGAGGYTF. The full variable domain, with the rest looked up from reference TRBV2 and TRBJ1-2, is EPEVTQTPSHQVTQMGQEVILRCVPISNHLYFYWYRQILGQKVEFLVSFYNNEISEKSEIFDDQFSVERPDGSNFTLKIRSTKLEDSAMYFCASRNYGAGGYTFGSGTRLTVV.